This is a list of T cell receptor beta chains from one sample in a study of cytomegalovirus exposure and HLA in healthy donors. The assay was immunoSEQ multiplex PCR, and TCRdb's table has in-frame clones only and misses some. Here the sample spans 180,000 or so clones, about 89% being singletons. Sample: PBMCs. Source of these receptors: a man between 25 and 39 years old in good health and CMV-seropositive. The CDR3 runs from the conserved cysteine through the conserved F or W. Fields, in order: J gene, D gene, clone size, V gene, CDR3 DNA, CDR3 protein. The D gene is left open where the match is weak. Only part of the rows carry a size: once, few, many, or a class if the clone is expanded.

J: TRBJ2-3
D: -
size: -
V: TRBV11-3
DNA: TGTGCCAGCAGCTTAGAACTCCTCGAGACAGATACGCAGTATTTT
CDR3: CASSLELLETDTQYF

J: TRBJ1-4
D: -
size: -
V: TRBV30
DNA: TGTGCCTGGAGTGTCCAGGGCTCCCCTGAAAAACTGTTTTTT
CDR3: CAWSVQGSPEKLFF

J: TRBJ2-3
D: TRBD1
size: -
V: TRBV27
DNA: TGTGCCAGCAGGGAGACAGGGGGAACAGATACGCAGTATTTT
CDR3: CASRETGGTDTQYF

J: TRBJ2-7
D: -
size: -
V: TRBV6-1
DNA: TGTGCCAGCAGACACAGACTTATGAGCTCCTACGAGCAGTACTTC
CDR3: CASRHRLMSSYEQYF

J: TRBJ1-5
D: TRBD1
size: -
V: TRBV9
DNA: TGTGCCAGCAGCGTATATGACAGGGGACAGCCCCAGCATTTT
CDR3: CASSVYDRGQPQHF

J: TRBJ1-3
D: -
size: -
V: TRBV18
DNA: TGTGCCAGCTCACAGACCGGGGGTAGTGGAAACACCATATATTTT
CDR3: CASSQTGGSGNTIYF

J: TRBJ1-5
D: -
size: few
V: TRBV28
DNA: TGTGCCAGCACCAGCAATCAGCCCCAGCATTTT
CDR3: CASTSNQPQHF

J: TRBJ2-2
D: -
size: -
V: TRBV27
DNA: TGTGCCAGCAGTACGCGACAGGAGATGATGTTTTTT
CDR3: CASSTRQEMMFF

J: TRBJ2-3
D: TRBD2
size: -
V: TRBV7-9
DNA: TGTGCCAGCAGCATGGGACTAGCGGGAGTCCCAGATACGCAGTATTTT
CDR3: CASSMGLAGVPDTQYF

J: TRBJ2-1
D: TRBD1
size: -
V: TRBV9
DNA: TGTGCCAGCAGCGTAGGAGTTTGGCGTCGACAGGGGCGATACAATGAGCAGTTCTTC
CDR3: CASSVGVWRRQGRYNEQFF

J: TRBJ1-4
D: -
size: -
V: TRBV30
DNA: TGTGCCTGGGAACGCGGTGGATTTAATGAAAAACTGTTTTTT
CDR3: CAWERGGFNEKLFF

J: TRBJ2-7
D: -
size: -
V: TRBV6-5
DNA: TGTGCCAGCAGTTACTCGAACGTCTACGAGCAGTACTTC
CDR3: CASSYSNVYEQYF

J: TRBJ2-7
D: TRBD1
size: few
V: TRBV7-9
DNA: TGTGCCAGCAGTCTGCCGGGACAGGGGTACGAGCAGTACTTC
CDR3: CASSLPGQGYEQYF

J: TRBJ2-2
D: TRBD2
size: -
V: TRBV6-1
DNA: TGTGCCAGCAGTGAAAACCTTGGACTAGCGGGAGATGGGACCGGGGAGCTGTTTTTT
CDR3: CASSENLGLAGDGTGELFF

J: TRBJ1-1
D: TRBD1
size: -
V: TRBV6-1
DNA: TGTGCCAGCAGTGAAGCTGGGACAGGGAGTTCCGAAGCTTTCTTT
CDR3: CASSEAGTGSSEAFF

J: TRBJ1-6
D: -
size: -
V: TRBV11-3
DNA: TGTGCCAGCAGCTTGGAGGCCTTTGGGAGCTCCTATAATTCACCCCTCCACTTT
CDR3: CASSLEAFGSSYNSPLHF

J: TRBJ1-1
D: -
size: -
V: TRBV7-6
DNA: TGTGCCAGCAGCTTGGGCAGGGCTAACACTGAAGCTTTCTTT
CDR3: CASSLGRANTEAFF

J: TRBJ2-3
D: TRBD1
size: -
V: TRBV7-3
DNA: TGTGCCAGCAGCTCCAGGACAGGGGGCTATACGCAGTATTTT
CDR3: CASSSRTGGYTQYF

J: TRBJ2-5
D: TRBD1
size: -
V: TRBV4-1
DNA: TGCGCCAGCAGCCCCGGACAGGGCCCTTGGTGGGGTGGGGAGACCCAGTACTTC
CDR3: CASSPGQGPWWGGETQYF

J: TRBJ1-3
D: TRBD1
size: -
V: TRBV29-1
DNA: TGCAGCGTCAGGGGGCCTGGAAACACCATATATTTT
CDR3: CSVRGPGNTIYF

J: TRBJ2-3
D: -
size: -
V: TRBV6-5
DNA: TGTGCCAGCAGTTACTCTCGGCAGCTTAGTTTATATTTT
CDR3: CASSYSRQLSLYF

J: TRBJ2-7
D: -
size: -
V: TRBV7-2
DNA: TGTGCCAGCAGCTTAGGGAAGCAGGGCGAGCAGTACTTC
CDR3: CASSLGKQGEQYF

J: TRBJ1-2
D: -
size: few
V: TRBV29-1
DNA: TGCAGCGTTAGGGGCAGATCTAACTATGGCTACACCTTC
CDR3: CSVRGRSNYGYTF

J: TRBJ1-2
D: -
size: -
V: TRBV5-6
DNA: TGTGCCAGCAGCTTGGTGGCAGGGGTTTCCTATGGCTACACCTTC
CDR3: CASSLVAGVSYGYTF

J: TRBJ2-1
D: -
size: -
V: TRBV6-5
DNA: TGTGCCAGCAGCCTATGGAGGAATAATGAGCAGTTCTTC
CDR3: CASSLWRNNEQFF

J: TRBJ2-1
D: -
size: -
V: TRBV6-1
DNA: TGTGCCAGCAGTGGGGTAGGGACCAATGAGCAGTTCTTC
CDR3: CASSGVGTNEQFF

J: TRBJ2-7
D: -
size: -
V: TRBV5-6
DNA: TGTGCCAGCAGCTCTGCTGGCAAGCAGTACTTC
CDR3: CASSSAGKQYF

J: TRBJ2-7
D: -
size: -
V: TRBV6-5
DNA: TGTGCCAGCACCCAGACTAGGGGAGTCTACGAGCAGTACTTC
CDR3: CASTQTRGVYEQYF

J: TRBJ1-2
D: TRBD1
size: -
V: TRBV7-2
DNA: TGTGCCAGCAGCTCACCGGGACAGAGCTATGGCTACACCTTC
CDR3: CASSSPGQSYGYTF

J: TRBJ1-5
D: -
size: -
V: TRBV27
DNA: TGTGCCAGCAGTAGAACCCTTGCAGGACAGCCCCAGCATTTT
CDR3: CASSRTLAGQPQHF

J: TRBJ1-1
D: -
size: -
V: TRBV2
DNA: TGTGCCAGCATAAAGGAGGGTTTGAACACTGAAGCTTTCTTT
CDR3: CASIKEGLNTEAFF

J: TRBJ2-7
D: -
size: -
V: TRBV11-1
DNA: TGTGCCAGCAGCGGGGGATACGAGCAGTACTTC
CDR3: CASSGGYEQYF

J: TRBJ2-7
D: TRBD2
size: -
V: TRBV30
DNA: TGTGCCTGGAGCTCGCCAGCGGGGATCCCCTACGAGCAGTACTTC
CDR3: CAWSSPAGIPYEQYF

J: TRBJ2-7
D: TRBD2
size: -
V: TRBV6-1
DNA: TGTGCCAGCAGTGAAGAAGGGACTAGCGGGAAGTACGAGCAGTACTTC
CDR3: CASSEEGTSGKYEQYF

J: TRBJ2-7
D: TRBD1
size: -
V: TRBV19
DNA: TGTGCCAGTAGTATTGGGACAGGGGGCGAGCAGTACTTC
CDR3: CASSIGTGGEQYF

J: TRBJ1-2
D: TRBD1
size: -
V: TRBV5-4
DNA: TGTGCCACCCTCGACAGGGGTCCGTATGGCTACACCTTC
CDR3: CATLDRGPYGYTF

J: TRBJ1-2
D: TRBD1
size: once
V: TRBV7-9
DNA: TGTGCCAGCAGCTTGCAGGGGGAAGCTTATGGCTACACCTTC
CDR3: CASSLQGEAYGYTF

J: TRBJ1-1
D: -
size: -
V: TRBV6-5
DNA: TGTGCCAGCAGTTACTCGAACAGCGGGCGGACTGAAGCTTTCTTT
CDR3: CASSYSNSGRTEAFF

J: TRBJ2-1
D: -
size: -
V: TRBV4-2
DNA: TGTGCCAGCAGCCAAGCCCAGCTGGGGACAAACACTAATGAGCAGTTCTTC
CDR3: CASSQAQLGTNTNEQFF

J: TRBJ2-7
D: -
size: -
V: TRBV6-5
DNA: TGTGCCAGCAGTGCATCAGGGACCGGCGAGCAGTACTTC
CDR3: CASSASGTGEQYF

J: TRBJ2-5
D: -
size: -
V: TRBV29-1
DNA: TGCAGCGTTGTTGGGGGGGCGCAACGAGAGACCCAGTACTTC
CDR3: CSVVGGAQRETQYF

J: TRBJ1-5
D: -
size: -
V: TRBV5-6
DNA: TGTGCCAGCAGCTTGGTTGGGGGTCCGAATCAGCCCCAGCATTTT
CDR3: CASSLVGGPNQPQHF

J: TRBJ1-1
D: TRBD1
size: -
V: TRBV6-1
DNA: TGTGCCAGCAGCCGACAGGGGGCGAACACTGAAGCTTTCTTT
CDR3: CASSRQGANTEAFF

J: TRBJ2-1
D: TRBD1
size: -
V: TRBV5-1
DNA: TGCGCCAGCAGCTACCCCCCAGGACAGGCCCAATTTTCTACAATTGAGCAGTTCTTC
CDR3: CASSYPPGQAQFSTIEQFF

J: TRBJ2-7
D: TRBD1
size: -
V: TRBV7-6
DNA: TGTGCCAGCAGCCCGGGACAGGGAACTTACGAGCAGTACTTC
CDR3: CASSPGQGTYEQYF

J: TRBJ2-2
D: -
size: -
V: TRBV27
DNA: TGTGCCAGCAGTGCCCGACAGTCAGGATCGGGCACCGGGGAGCTGTTTTTT
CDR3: CASSARQSGSGTGELFF

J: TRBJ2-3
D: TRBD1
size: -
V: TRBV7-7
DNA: TGTGCCAGCAGCTCCGGGACAGGATTATTGACTACGCAGTATTTT
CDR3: CASSSGTGLLTTQYF

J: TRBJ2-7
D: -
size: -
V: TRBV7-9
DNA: TGTGCCAGCGGTGGACTCTACGAGCAGTACTTC
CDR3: CASGGLYEQYF

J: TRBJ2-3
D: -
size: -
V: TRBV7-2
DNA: TGTGCCAGCAGCTTGTCGTGGTATGATACGCAGTATTTT
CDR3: CASSLSWYDTQYF